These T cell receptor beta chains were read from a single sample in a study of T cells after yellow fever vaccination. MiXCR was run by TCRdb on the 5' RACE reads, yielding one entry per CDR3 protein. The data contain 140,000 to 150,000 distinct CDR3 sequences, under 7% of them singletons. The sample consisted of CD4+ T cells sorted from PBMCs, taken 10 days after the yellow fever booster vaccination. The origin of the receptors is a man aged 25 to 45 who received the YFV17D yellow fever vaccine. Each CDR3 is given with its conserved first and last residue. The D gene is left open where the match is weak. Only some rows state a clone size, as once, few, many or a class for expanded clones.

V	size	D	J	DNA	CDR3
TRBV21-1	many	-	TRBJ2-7	TGTGCCAGCAGCTGTCCCTACCGAGGATCCTACGAGCAGTACTTC	CASSCPYRGSYEQYF
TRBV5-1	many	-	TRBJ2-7	TGCGCCAGCAGCTTCGCACAGGGTCCCTACGAGCAGTACTTC	CASSFAQGPYEQYF
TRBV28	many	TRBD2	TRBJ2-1	TGTGCCAGCACCCCGGGAGGGGTCAACTACAATGAGCAGTTCTTC	CASTPGGVNYNEQFF
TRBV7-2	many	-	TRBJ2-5	TGTGCCAGCAGCTTAGCGTGGGTCGGTGACCAGACCCAGTACTTC	CASSLAWVGDQTQYF
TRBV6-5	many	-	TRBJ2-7	TGTGCCAGCAGGACCCTAGCCGACAGCTCCTACGAGCAGTACTTC	CASRTLADSSYEQYF
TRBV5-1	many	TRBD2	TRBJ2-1	TGCGCCAGCAGCCAAGGGCCGGGACTAGCGGGAGGGCTCGGTGAGCAGTTCTTC	CASSQGPGLAGGLGEQFF
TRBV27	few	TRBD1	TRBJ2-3	TGTGCCAGCAGTCTTCGCGCGACAGGGTTCCCAGATACGCAGTATTTT	CASSLRATGFPDTQYF
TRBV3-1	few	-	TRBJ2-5	TGTGCCAGCAGGGGCCTCGGACTGAACCAAGAGACCCAGTACTTC	CASRGLGLNQETQYF
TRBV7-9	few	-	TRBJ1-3	TGTGCCAGCAGCTCGACCAGGGCCAGATCTGGAAACACCATATATTTT	CASSSTRARSGNTIYF
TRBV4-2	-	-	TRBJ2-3	TGTGCCAGCAGCCAAGATATATATCGACCAGATACGCAGTATTTT	CASSQDIYRPDTQYF
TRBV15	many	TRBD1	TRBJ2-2	TGTGCCACCAGCAGATACCCGGGACAGGGGAACACCGGGGAGCTGTTTTTT	CATSRYPGQGNTGELFF
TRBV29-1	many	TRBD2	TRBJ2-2	TGCAGCGGATCTAGCGGGAGTGGGGAGCTGTTTTTT	CSGSSGSGELFF
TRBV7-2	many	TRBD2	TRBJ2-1	TGTGCCAGCTTAGCGGGAGGGGTACGTTCCTACAATGAGCAGTTCTTC	CASLAGGVRSYNEQFF
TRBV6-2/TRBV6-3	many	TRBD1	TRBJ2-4	TGTGCCAGCAGCACTAGGGGGCACATTCAGTACTTC	CASSTRGHIQYF
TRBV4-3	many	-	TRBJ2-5	TGCGCCAGCAGCCAAGATTCGGCCGGCTACATGGCCCAGTACTTC	CASSQDSAGYMAQYF
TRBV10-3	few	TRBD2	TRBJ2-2	TGTGCCATCAGTGAGTCGACTAGCGGGAGGGCCGGGGAGCTGTTTTTT	CAISESTSGRAGELFF
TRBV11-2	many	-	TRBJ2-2	TGTGCCAGCAGCTTAAGGGCCCAACCGCCGGGGGAGCTGTTTTTT	CASSLRAQPPGELFF
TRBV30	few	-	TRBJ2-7	TGTGCCTGGAGTTACGACCGATACGAGCAGTACTTC	CAWSYDRYEQYF
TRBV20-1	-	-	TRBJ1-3	TGCAGTGCTAGGATTCCGTTCTCTGGAAACACCATATATTTT	CSARIPFSGNTIYF
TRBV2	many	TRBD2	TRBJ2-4	TGTGCCAGCGCCATGGGGCTAGCGGGCGATTACCTAGCCAAAAACATTCAGTACTTC	CASAMGLAGDYLAKNIQYF
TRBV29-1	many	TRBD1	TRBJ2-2	TGCAGCGTTGAAGAAACAGGGGGCAACACCGGGGAGCTGTTTTTT	CSVEETGGNTGELFF
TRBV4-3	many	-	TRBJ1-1	TGCGCCAGCAGCCAATATCTGACAGTCGACGGCACTGAAGCTTTCTTT	CASSQYLTVDGTEAFF
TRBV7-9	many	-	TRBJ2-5	TGTGCCAGCAGCTTAAAGGGAACTAGAGAAGAGACCCAGTACTTC	CASSLKGTREETQYF
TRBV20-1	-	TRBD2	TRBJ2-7	TGCAGTGCCCCGGGACTAGCGGGAGTTGGGACCTACGAGCAGTACTTC	CSAPGLAGVGTYEQYF
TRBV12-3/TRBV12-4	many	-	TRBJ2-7	TGTGCCAGCAGAGACCGGCAGTACTTC	CASRDRQYF
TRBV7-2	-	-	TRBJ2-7	TGTGCCAGCAGCTTAGGGGGAACAAACACCTACGAGCAGTACTTC	CASSLGGTNTYEQYF
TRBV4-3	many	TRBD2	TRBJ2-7	TGCGCCAGCAGCCAATATAGCGGGACCTACTACGAGCAGTACTTC	CASSQYSGTYYEQYF
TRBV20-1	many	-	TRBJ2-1	TGCAGTGCGGAAACCGGGACTGACAATGAGCAGTTCTTC	CSAETGTDNEQFF
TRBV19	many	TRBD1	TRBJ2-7	TGTGCCAGTAGTATTACAGGGGACTCCTACGAGCAGTACTTC	CASSITGDSYEQYF